This entry concerns a single T cell receptor beta chain. The sample comes from a study of blood T cell repertoires in COVID-19. Overall study: Sites in the United States, Italy and Spain provided acute and convalescent COVID-19 samples.

The CDR3 is made up of 13 amino acids. CDR1 and CDR2 (germline): SGHNT, YYREEE (reference sequence). Trimming took off 3 bases at V and 6 bases at J, with 13 bases between the two ends. In the original analysis: Estimation of nucleated cell counts was performed using reference gene primer amplification. Measured with immunoSEQ multiplex PCR; TCRdb has only the in-frame clones, and not every one. V and J calls and clone size follow that table, whereas D and trimming were derived from the DNA. The sample carries around 100,000 clones, under 75% recorded once. This TCR came from an elderly man with acute or convalescent COVID-19. This chain connects TRBV5-4 to TRBJ2-7; a possible D gene is TRBD2 (6 bases). What was sequenced was peripheral blood. CDR3 DNA: TGTGCCAGCAGCTCTCGAATGGGGGGCGAGCAGTACTTC. Protein product: CASSSRMGGEQYF.